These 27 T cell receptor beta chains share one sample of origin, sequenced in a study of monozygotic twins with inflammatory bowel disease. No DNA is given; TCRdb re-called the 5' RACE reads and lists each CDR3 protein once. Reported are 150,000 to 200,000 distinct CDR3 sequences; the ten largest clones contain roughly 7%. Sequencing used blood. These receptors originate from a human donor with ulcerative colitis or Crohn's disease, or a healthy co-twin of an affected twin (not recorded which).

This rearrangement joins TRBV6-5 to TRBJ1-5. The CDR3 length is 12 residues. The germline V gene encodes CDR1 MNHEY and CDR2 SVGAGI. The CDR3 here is CASGEGNQPQHF.

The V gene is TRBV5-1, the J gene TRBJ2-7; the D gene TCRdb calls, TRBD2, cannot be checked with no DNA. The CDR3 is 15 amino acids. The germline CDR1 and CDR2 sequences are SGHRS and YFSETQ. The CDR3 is CASRWRAGRLYEQYF.

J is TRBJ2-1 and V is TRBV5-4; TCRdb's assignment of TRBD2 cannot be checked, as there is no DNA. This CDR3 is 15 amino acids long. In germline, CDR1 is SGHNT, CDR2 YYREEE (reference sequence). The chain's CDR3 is CASSRTSGTNNEQFF. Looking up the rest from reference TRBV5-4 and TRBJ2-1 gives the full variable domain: ETGVTQSPTHLIKTRGQQVTLRCSSQSGHNTVSWYQQALGQGPQFIFQYYREEENGRGNFPPRFSGLQFPNYSSELNVNALELDDSALYLCASSRTSGTNNEQFFGPGTRLTVL.

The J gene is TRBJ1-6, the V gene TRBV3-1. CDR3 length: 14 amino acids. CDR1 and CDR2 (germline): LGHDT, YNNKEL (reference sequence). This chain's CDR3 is CASSQADGFSPLHF.

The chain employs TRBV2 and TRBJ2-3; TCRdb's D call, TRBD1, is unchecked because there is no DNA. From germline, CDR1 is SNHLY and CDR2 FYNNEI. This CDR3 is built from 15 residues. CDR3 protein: CASSPGTGSTDTQYF.

The CDR3 spells CSATGTGIYEQYF. The V and J genes are TRBV20-1 and TRBJ2-7; TCRdb picks TRBD1, but there is no DNA to check that call. The germline V gene has CDR1 DFQATT and CDR2 SNEGSKA (reference sequence). CDR3 size: 13 residues.

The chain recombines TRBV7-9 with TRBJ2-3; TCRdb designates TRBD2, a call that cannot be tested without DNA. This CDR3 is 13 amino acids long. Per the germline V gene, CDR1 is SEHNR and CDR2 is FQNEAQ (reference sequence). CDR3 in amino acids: CASEGLASDTQYF.

The CDR3 here is CASILAGFTDTQYF. The rearrangement links TRBV2 to TRBJ2-3; the TCRdb D gene call, TRBD2, has no DNA to confirm it. The germline V gene has CDR1 SNHLY and CDR2 FYNNEI. CDR3 length: 14 amino acids. The complete variable domain, with remaining parts taken from reference TRBV2 and TRBJ2-3, reads EPEVTQTPSHQVTQMGQEVILRCVPISNHLYFYWYRQILGQKVEFLVSFYNNEISEKSEIFDDQFSVERPDGSNFTLKIRSTKLEDSAMYFCASILAGFTDTQYFGPGTRLTVL.

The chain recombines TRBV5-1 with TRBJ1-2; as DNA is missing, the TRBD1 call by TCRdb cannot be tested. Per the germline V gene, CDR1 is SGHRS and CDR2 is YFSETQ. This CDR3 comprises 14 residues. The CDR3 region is CASSIPGQSYGYTF.

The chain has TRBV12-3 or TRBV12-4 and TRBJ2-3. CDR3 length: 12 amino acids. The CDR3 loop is CASSFGGDTQYF.

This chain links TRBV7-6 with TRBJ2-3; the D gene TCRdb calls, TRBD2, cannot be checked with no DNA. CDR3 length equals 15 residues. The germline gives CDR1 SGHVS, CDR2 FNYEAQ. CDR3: CASSLRVLGTDTQYF.

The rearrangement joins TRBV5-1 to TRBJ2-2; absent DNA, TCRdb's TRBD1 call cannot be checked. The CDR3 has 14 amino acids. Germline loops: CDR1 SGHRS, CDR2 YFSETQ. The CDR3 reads CASSLKDRLGELFF.

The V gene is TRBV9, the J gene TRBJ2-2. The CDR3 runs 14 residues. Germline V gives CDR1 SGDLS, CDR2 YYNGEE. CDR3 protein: CASSVETNTGELFF.

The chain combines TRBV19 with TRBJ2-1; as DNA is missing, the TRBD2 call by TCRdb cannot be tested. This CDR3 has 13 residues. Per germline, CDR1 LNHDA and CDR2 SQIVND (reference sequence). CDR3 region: CASSTSGRNEQFF.

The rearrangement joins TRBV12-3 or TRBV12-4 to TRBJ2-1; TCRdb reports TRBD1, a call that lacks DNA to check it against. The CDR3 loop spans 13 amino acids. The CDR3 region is CASSLLGMPEQFF.

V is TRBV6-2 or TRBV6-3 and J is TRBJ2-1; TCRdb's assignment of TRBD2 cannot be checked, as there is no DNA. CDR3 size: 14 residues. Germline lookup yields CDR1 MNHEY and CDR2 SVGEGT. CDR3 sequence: CASRSGTSGRSEFF.

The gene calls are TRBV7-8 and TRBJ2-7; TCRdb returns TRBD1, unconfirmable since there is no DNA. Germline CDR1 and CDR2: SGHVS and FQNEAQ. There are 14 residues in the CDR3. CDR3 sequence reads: CASSLYGQTYEQYF.

This CDR3 is CASSWGPGQNQPQHF. V and J are TRBV6-5 and TRBJ1-5; TCRdb gives TRBD1 as the D gene, but with no DNA this cannot be confirmed. The length of the CDR3 is 15 residues. CDR1 and CDR2 (germline): MNHEY, SVGAGI.

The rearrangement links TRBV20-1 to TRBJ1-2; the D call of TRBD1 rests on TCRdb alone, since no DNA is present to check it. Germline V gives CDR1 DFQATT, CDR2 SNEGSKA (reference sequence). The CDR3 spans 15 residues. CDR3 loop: CSASRGQPANYGYTF.

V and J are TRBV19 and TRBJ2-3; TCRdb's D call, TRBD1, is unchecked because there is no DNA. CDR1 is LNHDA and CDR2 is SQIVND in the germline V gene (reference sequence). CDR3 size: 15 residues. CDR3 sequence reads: CASSNRDIRTDTQYF. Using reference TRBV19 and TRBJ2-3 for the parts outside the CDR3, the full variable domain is DGGITQSPKYLFRKEGQNVTLSCEQNLNHDAMYWYRQDPGQGLRLIYYSQIVNDFQKGDIAEGYSVSREKKESFPLTVTSAQKNPTAFYLCASSNRDIRTDTQYFGPGTRLTVL.

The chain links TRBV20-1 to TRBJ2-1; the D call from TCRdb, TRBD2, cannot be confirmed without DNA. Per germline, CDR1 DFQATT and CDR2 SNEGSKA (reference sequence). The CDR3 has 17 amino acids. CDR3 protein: CSARELAGPASYNEQFF.

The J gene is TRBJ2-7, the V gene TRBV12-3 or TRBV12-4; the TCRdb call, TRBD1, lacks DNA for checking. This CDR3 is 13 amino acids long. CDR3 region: CASSFPGNYEQYF.

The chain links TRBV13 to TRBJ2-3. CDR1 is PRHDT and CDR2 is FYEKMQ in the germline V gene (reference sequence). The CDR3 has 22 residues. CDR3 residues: CASSLALRRIGSNPRPTDTQYF.

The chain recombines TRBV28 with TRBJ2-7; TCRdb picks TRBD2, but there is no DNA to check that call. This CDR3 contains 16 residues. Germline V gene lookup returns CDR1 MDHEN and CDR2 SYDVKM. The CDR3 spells CASSSLGLAASYEQYF.

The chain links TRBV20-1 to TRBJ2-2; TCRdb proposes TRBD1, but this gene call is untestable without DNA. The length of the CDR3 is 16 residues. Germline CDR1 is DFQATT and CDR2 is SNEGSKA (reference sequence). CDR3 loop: CSARGRLTGDTGELFF.

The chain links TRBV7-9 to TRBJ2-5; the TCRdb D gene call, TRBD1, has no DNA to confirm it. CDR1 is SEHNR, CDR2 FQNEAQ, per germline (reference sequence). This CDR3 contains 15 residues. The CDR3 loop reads CASSLKTGGFETQYF.

CDR3 amino acids: CASSQESGTGYAYEQYF. The V call is TRBV4-3, the J call TRBJ2-7; TCRdb returns TRBD1, unconfirmable since there is no DNA. From germline, CDR1 is LGHNA and CDR2 YSLEER. The CDR3 totals 17 residues.